This T cell receptor (beta chain) came from a study of T cell responses to AZD1222 COVID-19 vaccine. Findings and caveats of the study: In a largely white British group with more females than males, clonal diversity was possibly underestimated. The study identified only a handful of AZD1222 recipients as seropositive at baseline. No day 14 peak samples; only post-peak repertoires were characterized. Regions 160-218 and 743-854 dominated among vaccine-associated CD4 TCRs spanning spike.

Repertoires were generated with immunoSEQ multiplex PCR, while TCRdb's copy carries only in-frame clones and drops some. The sample has 100,000 to 150,000 clones; more than 75% are singletons. This clone was picked up one time. Its specificity is not known. The sequence came from an adult in good health. Sequencing used peripheral blood, obtained on day 0 of AZD1222 vaccination.

Here the CDR3 DNA reads TGTGCCAGCAGCCCTAGGGGGGCTAACTATGGCTACACCTTC. Its protein product is CASSPRGANYGYTF. The gene calls are TRBV7-8 and TRBJ1-2, with D perhaps TRBD1 (6 bases). Trimming cost V 5 bases and J 0 bases, with 10 bases left between them. This CDR3 comprises 14 residues. In germline, CDR1 is SGHVS, CDR2 FQNEAQ.